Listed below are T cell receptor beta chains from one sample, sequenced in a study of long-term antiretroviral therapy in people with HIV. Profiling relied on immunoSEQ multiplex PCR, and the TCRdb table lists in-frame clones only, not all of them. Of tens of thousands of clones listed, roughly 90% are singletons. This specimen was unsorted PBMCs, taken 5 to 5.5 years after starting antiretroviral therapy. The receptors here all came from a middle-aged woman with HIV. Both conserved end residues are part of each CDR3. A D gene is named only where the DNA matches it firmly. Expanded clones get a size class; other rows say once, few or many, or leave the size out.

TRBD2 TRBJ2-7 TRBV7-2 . TGTGCCAGCAGCTTAGAAGCTAGCGGGGGGGGCTCCTACGAGCAGTACTTC CASSLEASGGGSYEQYF
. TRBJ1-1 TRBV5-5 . TGTGCCAGCACCCAAAGGGAGAACACTGAAGCTTTCTTT CASTQRENTEAFF
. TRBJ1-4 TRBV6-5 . TGTGCCAGCGGACCTAGCGGCGAAAAACTGTTTTTT CASGPSGEKLFF
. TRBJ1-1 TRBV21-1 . TGTGCCAGCAGCGCCGCCGCATGGGAACGTTTAACTGAAGCTTTCTTT CASSAAAWERLTEAFF
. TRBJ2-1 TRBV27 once TGTGCCAGCAGTTTCTACTACAGCCACGATGAGCAGTTCTTC CASSFYYSHDEQFF
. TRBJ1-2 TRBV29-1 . TGCAGCGTCGTTCCTGACACCCTAGAAGGTGGCTACACCTTC CSVVPDTLEGGYTF
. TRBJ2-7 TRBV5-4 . TGTGCCAGCAGCTTGATTTTAGCTCCCTACGAGCAGTACTTC CASSLILAPYEQYF
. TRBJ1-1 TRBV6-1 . TGTGCCAGCAGTGAACAAGGACAGCTGAACACTGAAGCTTTCTTT CASSEQGQLNTEAFF
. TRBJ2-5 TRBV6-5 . TGTGCCAGCAGTGGTCGGAACCAAGAGACCCAGTACTTC CASSGRNQETQYF
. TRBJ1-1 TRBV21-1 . TGTGCCAGCAGCAATGGCAGGGAAGACACTGAAGCTTTCTTT CASSNGREDTEAFF
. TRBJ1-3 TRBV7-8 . TGTGCCAGCAGCTTAGAGAGCTCTGGAAACACCATATATTTT CASSLESSGNTIYF
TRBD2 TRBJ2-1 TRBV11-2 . TGTGCCAGCAGCGTCCCTAGCGGGAGGGCCTTTGAGCAGTTCTTC CASSVPSGRAFEQFF
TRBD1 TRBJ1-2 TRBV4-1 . TGCGCCAGCAGCCAGGGGGGGGACAGCAAACTCTATGGCTACACCTTC CASSQGGDSKLYGYTF
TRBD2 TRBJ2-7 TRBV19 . TGTGCCAGTAGGGAGACTAGCGGGCTCTACGAGCAGTACTTC CASRETSGLYEQYF
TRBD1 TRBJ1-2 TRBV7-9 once TGTGCCAGCAGCCAGGGGGACAGTAACTATGGCTACACCTTC CASSQGDSNYGYTF
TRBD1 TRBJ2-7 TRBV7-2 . TGTGCCAGCAGCTTAGGGCAGGGTCAGGGGGCGCAGTACTTC CASSLGQGQGAQYF
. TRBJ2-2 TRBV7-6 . TGTGCCAGCAGCTTGGTCTACACCGGGGAGCTGTTTTTT CASSLVYTGELFF
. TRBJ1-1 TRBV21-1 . TGTGCCAGCAGCGCGTGCGCGACAGGGGGATCAGATCCTCCAACGAACACTGAAGCTTTCTTT CASSACATGGSDPPTNTEAFF
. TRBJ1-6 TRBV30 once TGTGCCTCGACAGCTTGGGATTCACCCCTCCACTTT CASTAWDSPLHF
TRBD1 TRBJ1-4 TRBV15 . TGTGCCACCAGCAGGGGACAGGGGGCAGGGGCTAATGAAAAACTGTTTTTT CATSRGQGAGANEKLFF
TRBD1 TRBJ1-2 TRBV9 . TGTGCCAGCCACCGAGGGGGCGGACTGTATGGCTACACCTTC CASHRGGGLYGYTF
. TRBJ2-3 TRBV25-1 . TGTGCCAGCTTCTCATTAGGTGGAGATACGCAGTATTTT CASFSLGGDTQYF
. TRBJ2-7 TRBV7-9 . TGTGCCAGCAGCTTAAATGCTGTCTCCTACGAGCAGTACTTC CASSLNAVSYEQYF